Following are 26 T cell receptor beta chains from one sample sequenced in a study of blood T cell repertoires in COVID-19. Method: immunoSEQ multiplex PCR; TCRdb's copy keeps in-frame clones and lacks some. The data hold around 80,000 clones, with around 80% observed a single time. Sequencing input: peripheral blood. The receptors here all came from a human donor in a cohort sampled during active COVID-19.

This rearrangement joins TRBV3-1 (or the pseudogene TRBV3-2) to TRBJ2-5; TRBD2 aligns across 10 bases. After removal of 1 base from V and 2 bases from J, the junction contained 7 bases not matched to a gene. The CDR3 is 17 residues long. From germline, CDR1 is LGHDT and CDR2 YNNKEL (reference sequence). CDR3 region: CASSQGQSAGGQETQYF. In DNA, the CDR3 is TGTGCCAGCAGCCAAGGTCAGTCAGCGGGGGGGCAAGAGACCCAGTACTTC.

The chain links TRBV7-9 to TRBJ1-1, with D unclear. The CDR3 covers 13 residues. Trimming removed 0 bases at V and 7 bases at J, with 9 bases between. CDR1 SEHNR and CDR2 FQNEAQ come from the germline V gene (reference sequence). The chain's CDR3 is CASSLAGGHEAFF. In nucleotides, the CDR3 is TGTGCCAGCAGCTTAGCCGGTGGTCATGAAGCTTTCTTT.

The chain couples TRBV7-9 to TRBJ1-5; 7 bases are a match to TRBD1. The ends lost 1 base at V and 7 bases at J; junction bases unmatched: 7. The CDR3 has 15 amino acids. Germline CDR1 reads SEHNR; CDR2 reads FQNEAQ (reference sequence). For the CDR3, the DNA is TGTGCCAGCAGCTTAGATGGGACAGTCTTCCAGCCCCAGCATTTT. It codes for CASSLDGTVFQPQHF.

This clone was found a few times. CDR3 DNA: TGTGCCAGTAGGCGGGCAGGTACTCACTATGGCTACACCTTC. It codes for CASRRAGTHYGYTF. The chain combines TRBV19 with TRBJ1-2; no firm D call. V was clipped by 6 bases and J by 3 bases, with 14 bases between them. This CDR3 is built from 14 residues. Germline assignment: CDR1 LNHDA and CDR2 SQIVND (reference sequence).

The rearrangement links TRBV28 to TRBJ2-4, with 8 bases aligning to TRBD1. After removal of 5 bases from V and 6 bases from J, the junction contained 6 bases not matched to a gene. The CDR3 length is 14 residues. The germline CDR1 and CDR2 sequences are MDHEN and SYDVKM. In DNA, the CDR3 is TGTGCCAGCAGTGACCAGGGGGCGCGAAACATTCAGTACTTC. The encoded protein is CASSDQGARNIQYF.

In this sample, this clone turned up once. The chain has TRBV25-1 and TRBJ1-1, with D unclear. Trimming cost V 7 bases and J 5 bases, with 14 bases left between them. Germline CDR1 is MGHDK and CDR2 is SYGVNS. The CDR3 loop spans 13 amino acids. CDR3 in DNA: TGTGCCAGCAAAGCGGGAGGCAATACTGAAGCTTTCTTT. Residues: CASKAGGNTEAFF. Full variable domain (rest looked up from reference TRBV25-1 and TRBJ1-1): EADIYQTPRYLVIGTGKKITLECSQTMGHDKMYWYQQDPGMELHLIHYSYGVNSTEKGDLSSESTVSRIRTEHFPLTLESARPSHTSQYLCASKAGGNTEAFFGQGTRLTVV.

The chain links TRBV6-4 to TRBJ2-7; 7 positions match TRBD1. CDR3 size: 16 residues. V lost 0 bases to trimming and J lost 3 bases; unmatched junction nucleotides: 8. Germline V gene data show CDR1 as MRHNA and CDR2 as SNTAGT. The CDR3 region is CASSDSTGQEFYEQYF. In DNA, the CDR3 is TGTGCCAGCAGTGACTCTACTGGACAGGAGTTCTACGAGCAGTACTTC.

This clone has only a few counts. This chain uses TRBV2 with TRBJ2-7, with D possibly TRBD1 on 6 matching bases. The CDR3 has 12 amino acids. Trimming removed 10 bases from V and 2 bases from J, with 12 bases in between. CDR1 and CDR2 (germline): SNHLY, FYNNEI. As DNA, the CDR3 is TGTGCCACGTCCACAGGGACCTACGAGCAGTACTTC. Amino acid sequence: CATSTGTYEQYF.

J is TRBJ2-1 and V is TRBV10-2; TRBD1 is a possible D gene (6 bases). This CDR3 spans 14 amino acids. V dropped 1 base and J dropped 13 bases, with 17 bases sitting between them. CDR1 is WSHSY, CDR2 SAAADI, per germline. Here the CDR3 reads CASSEFQGGSSQFF. The DNA of the CDR3 is TGCGCCAGCAGTGAGTTCCAAGGGGGTAGCTCCCAGTTCTTC.

The chain employs TRBV5-6 and TRBJ1-2; TRBD1 matches 8 bases. Germline CDR1 SGHDT, CDR2 YYEEEE. V gave up 4 bases and J gave up 6 bases; unmatched junction bases: 8. The CDR3 runs 14 residues. The CDR3 spells CASSRTGGAHGYTF. In DNA, the CDR3 is TGTGCCAGCAGCCGTACAGGGGGGGCTCATGGCTACACCTTC.

The V call is TRBV5-1, the J call TRBJ2-7; a possible D gene is TRBD1 (6 bases). The V and J ends lost 2 bases and 4 bases respectively, with 10 bases between them. The CDR3 length is 13 residues. Germline CDR1 SGHRS, CDR2 YFSETQ. The CDR3: CASSFSGAYEQYF. In DNA form, the CDR3 reads TGCGCCAGCAGCTTTTCAGGGGCGTACGAGCAGTACTTC.

This clone was detected once. The V and J genes are TRBV5-5 and TRBJ2-7, with 10 positions matching TRBD1. Germline V gene lookup returns CDR1 SGHKS and CDR2 YYEKEE (reference sequence). V shed 3 bases, J shed 4 bases, and the junction held 19 bases outside the gene matches. This CDR3 is 19 amino acids long. The CDR3 loop is CASSSHPKRTGGIGYEQYF. The CDR3 nucleotides read TGTGCCAGCAGCTCCCACCCGAAACGGACAGGGGGAATTGGGTACGAGCAGTACTTC.

There are a few counts of this clone. The chain combines TRBV20-1 with TRBJ1-1; no clear D. Trimming shortened V by 6 bases and J by 4 bases, and 9 bases separated the two germline ends. The germline CDR1 and CDR2 sequences are DFQATT and SNEGSKA (reference sequence). This CDR3 spans 11 amino acids. CDR3 DNA sequence: TGCAGTGCCCCAGTTTCCACTGAAGCTTTCTTT. Translated, it gives CSAPVSTEAFF.

The chain recombines TRBV30 with TRBJ2-7; D possibly corresponds to TRBD2 (6 bases). CDR3 length equals 14 residues. The ends were cut back, 0 bases at V and 6 bases at J, with 15 bases in the middle. Germline V CDR1 and CDR2: GTSNPN, SVGIG (reference sequence). CDR3 in amino acids: CAWSVRGFGGEQYF. The DNA for the CDR3 is TGTGCCTGGAGTGTCCGGGGGTTTGGCGGCGAGCAGTACTTC.

The chain links TRBV5-1 to TRBJ1-6; D unresolved. The CDR3 covers 15 residues. CDR1 is SGHRS, CDR2 YFSETQ, per germline. V shed 0 bases and J shed 9 bases, with 13 bases lying between them. The CDR3 sequence: CASSLAGDRISPLHF. The DNA of the CDR3 is TGCGCCAGCAGCTTGGCCGGAGATAGGATTTCACCCCTCCACTTT.

The V and J genes are TRBV6-5 and TRBJ2-2; 7 bases are shared with TRBD2. This CDR3 is built from 14 residues. The V gene's germline CDR1 is MNHEY and CDR2 SVGAGI. J lost 7 bases, V lost 2 bases, and 4 bases had no gene match. The CDR3 sequence: CASSYRRTSGELFF. For the CDR3, the DNA is TGTGCCAGCAGTTACCGCAGGACTAGCGGGGAGCTGTTTTTT.

The chain employs TRBV9 and TRBJ2-1, with 9 bases matching TRBD1. This CDR3 is 15 amino acids long. The V gene end was trimmed by 0 bases and the J gene end by 8 bases; junction bases not matched to a gene: 6. The germline V gene encodes CDR1 SGDLS and CDR2 YYNGEE. The CDR3 here is CASSVDGTGLDEQFF. The CDR3 nucleotides are TGTGCCAGCAGCGTAGACGGGACAGGGTTGGATGAGCAGTTCTTC.

This clone is a singleton in its sample. The chain joins TRBV18 to TRBJ1-3; D is perhaps TRBD1 (5 bases). Trimming took off 0 bases at V and 2 bases at J, with 8 bases between the two ends. The germline V gene has CDR1 KGHSH and CDR2 LQKENI. The CDR3 totals 15 residues. The CDR3 here is CASSPPSRAGNTIYF. CDR3 nucleotide sequence: TGTGCCAGCTCACCACCGTCCAGGGCTGGAAACACCATATATTTT.

The rearrangement joins TRBV30 to TRBJ1-2; weak D call: TRBD1 (5 bases). The CDR3 runs to 13 residues. The germline V gene encodes CDR1 GTSNPN and CDR2 SVGIG (reference sequence). V lost 0 bases and J 2 bases, leaving 7 bases between the germline ends. The CDR3 is CAWSVQANYGYTF. For the CDR3, the DNA is TGTGCCTGGAGTGTACAGGCAAACTATGGCTACACCTTC.

The chain uses TRBV20-1 and TRBJ2-7; D unresolved. Trimming removed 0 bases at V and 12 bases at J, with 12 bases between. The germline CDR1 and CDR2 sequences are DFQATT and SNEGSKA (reference sequence). The CDR3 totals 11 residues. The CDR3 loop reads CSARDYLFGYF. As DNA, the CDR3 is TGCAGTGCTAGAGACTACCTGTTCGGGTACTTC.

The V call is TRBV10-2, the J call TRBJ1-1, with unresolved D. This CDR3 comprises 17 residues. Trimming removed 1 base from V and 5 bases from J, with 20 bases in between. Germline V gene lookup returns CDR1 WSHSY and CDR2 SAAADI. The CDR3 DNA follows: TGCGCCAGCAGTGAGTTACTAGGGTTAGGTCGAGGGACTGAAGCTTTCTTT. Residues: CASSELLGLGRGTEAFF.

The chain recombines TRBV5-8 with TRBJ2-7, with D possibly being TRBD2 (5 bases). Germline values: CDR1 SGHTS, CDR2 YDEGEE. The CDR3 spans 13 residues. Trimming removed 6 bases from V and 0 bases from J, with 10 bases in between. CDR3 nucleotides: TGTGCCAGCAAGCGGACGGGCTCCTACGAGCAGTACTTC. It yields the protein CASKRTGSYEQYF.

This clone is a singleton in its sample. CDR3 DNA sequence: TGTGCCAGCAGCCGATATGGACAGGGGTACTACACCGGGGAGCTGTTTTTT. This gives the protein CASSRYGQGYYTGELFF. The V and J genes are TRBV9 and TRBJ2-2; 9 bases agree with TRBD1. Germline CDR1 SGDLS, CDR2 YYNGEE. The length of the CDR3 is 17 residues. V gave up 4 bases and J gave up 3 bases; unmatched junction bases: 10.

This clone has only a few counts. The rearrangement joins TRBV28 to TRBJ2-1; D is uncertain. Germline assignment: CDR1 MDHEN and CDR2 SYDVKM. The CDR3 covers 12 residues. V shed 3 bases and J shed 14 bases, with 14 bases lying between them. CDR3 sequence reads: CASSLPATQEFF. The CDR3, as DNA: TGTGCCAGCAGTTTGCCGGCGACGCAGGAGTTCTTC.

CDR3 sequence reads: CASSYDGKSTDTQYF. The CDR3 region has the DNA TGTGCCAGCAGTTACGACGGGAAAAGCACAGATACGCAGTATTTT. The genes are TRBV6-5 and TRBJ2-3, with D possibly TRBD2 on 5 matching bases. The CDR3 loop spans 15 amino acids. Trimming shortened V by 2 bases and J by 0 bases, and 9 bases separated the two germline ends. Germline values: CDR1 MNHEY, CDR2 SVGAGI.

The rearrangement links TRBV5-1 to TRBJ1-2, with 10 bases matching TRBD1. Germline-derived CDR1 and CDR2 are SGHRS and YFSETQ. After removal of 1 base from V and 3 bases from J, the junction contained 9 bases not matched to a gene. This CDR3 is built from 17 residues. In DNA form, the CDR3 reads TGCGCCAGCAGCTTGACCGGGACAGGGGAAGGTGACTATGGCTACACCTTC. Protein: CASSLTGTGEGDYGYTF. The whole variable domain, remainder taken from reference TRBV5-1 and TRBJ1-2, is KAGVTQTPRYLIKTRGQQVTLSCSPISGHRSVSWYQQTPGQGLQFLFEYFSETQRNKGNFPGRFSGRQFSNSRSEMNVSTLELGDSALYLCASSLTGTGEGDYGYTFGSGTRLTVV.